This is a list of T cell receptor beta chains from one sample in a study of blood T cell repertoires in COVID-19. Assay: immunoSEQ multiplex PCR; the TCRdb copy retains only in-frame clones and omits some. The sample comprises roughly 75,000 clones, around 84% of which are singletons, and approximately 0.8% rests with the top ten. Source material: peripheral blood. These TCRs come from a woman in her 70s with acute or convalescent COVID-19. Both conserved end residues are part of each CDR3. A D gene is named only where the DNA matches it firmly. Only part of the rows carry a size: once, few, many, or a class if the clone is expanded.

>TRBJ2-6|TRBD1|-|TRBV19
CASSDRVNVLTF
TGTGCCAGTAGCGACAGGGTTAACGTCCTGACTTTC
>TRBJ2-7|TRBD1|-|TRBV9
CASGQGNYEQYF
TGTGCCAGCGGACAGGGAAACTACGAGCAGTACTTC
>TRBJ2-7|TRBD1|-|TRBV6-5
CASSYSSQGARNEQYF
TGTGCCAGCAGTTACTCCAGCCAGGGGGCGCGGAACGAGCAGTACTTC
>TRBJ1-2|-|-|TRBV27
CASSLIPTQVYGYTF
TGTGCCAGCAGTTTAATCCCGACACAGGTCTATGGCTACACCTTC
>TRBJ2-1|TRBD2|-|TRBV29-1
CSVTGLAGVSYNEQFF
TGCAGCGTGACGGGACTAGCGGGAGTGTCCTACAATGAGCAGTTCTTC
>TRBJ2-7|-|-|TRBV5-4
CASSPIYLGEQYF
TGTGCCAGCAGCCCCATCTACCTCGGCGAGCAGTACTTC
>TRBJ1-1|-|-|TRBV6-2/TRBV6-3
CASSPVEQIEAFF
TGTGCCAGCAGCCCCGTGGAGCAAATTGAAGCTTTCTTT
>TRBJ2-3|TRBD1|-|TRBV6-6
CASSKGQGITDTQYF
TGTGCCAGCAGTAAGGGACAGGGGATCACAGATACGCAGTATTTT
>TRBJ1-2|TRBD1|-|TRBV6-1
CASSEETGSYGYTF
TGTGCCAGCAGTGAAGAGACAGGGTCCTATGGCTACACCTTC
>TRBJ2-1|TRBD2|-|TRBV18
CASSPNPGLAGNPYNEQFF
TGTGCCAGCTCACCAAACCCGGGACTAGCGGGGAACCCCTACAATGAGCAGTTCTTC
>TRBJ1-3|-|-|TRBV6-1
CASSEASESGNTIYF
TGTGCCAGCAGTGAAGCGAGTGAGTCTGGAAACACCATATATTTT
>TRBJ2-1|-|-|TRBV7-9
CASSLKGSPYNEQFF
TGTGCCAGCAGCTTAAAAGGGAGCCCCTACAATGAGCAGTTCTTC
>TRBJ2-5|TRBD2|-|TRBV3-1/TRBV3-2
CASSLGLAGGQETQYF
TGTGCCAGCAGCCTCGGACTAGCGGGGGGGCAGGAGACCCAGTACTTC
>TRBJ2-1|-|few|TRBV30
CALGRSYNEQFF
TGTGCCCTCGGTCGGTCCTACAATGAGCAGTTCTTC
>TRBJ2-3|-|-|TRBV3-1/TRBV3-2
CASSQDPPGWTDTQYF
TGTGCCAGCAGCCAAGATCCCCCGGGGTGGACAGATACGCAGTATTTT
>TRBJ1-6|-|-|TRBV19
CASSLPVGTGGSSPLHF
TGTGCCAGTAGTCTCCCGGTGGGGACGGGAGGTAGTTCACCCCTCCACTTT
>TRBJ2-2|-|-|TRBV19
CASSRGAGELFF
TGTGCCAGTAGTAGGGGCGCCGGGGAGCTGTTTTTT
>TRBJ1-4|-|-|TRBV30
CAWRERTALQPNEKLFF
TGTGCCTGGAGGGAGCGGACAGCACTACAGCCTAATGAAAAACTGTTTTTT
>TRBJ1-2|TRBD1|-|TRBV11-2
CASSSATGVYGYTF
TGTGCCAGCAGCTCCGCGACAGGGGTGTATGGCTACACCTTC
>TRBJ2-5|TRBD2|-|TRBV3-1/TRBV3-2
CASGLAGETQYF
TGTGCCAGCGGTCTAGCGGGGGAGACCCAGTACTTC
>TRBJ1-6|-|-|TRBV11-3
CASSLEGDSPLHF
TGTGCCAGCAGCTTAGAAGGGGATTCACCCCTCCACTTT
>TRBJ1-1|TRBD1|-|TRBV12-3/TRBV12-4
CASIMGQGTEAFF
TGTGCCAGCATCATGGGACAGGGGACTGAAGCTTTCTTT
>TRBJ1-1|-|-|TRBV5-4
CASSLNRGITEAFF
TGTGCCAGCAGCTTGAATAGGGGCATCACTGAAGCTTTCTTT
>TRBJ2-1|-|-|TRBV24-1
CATSDEPGSHNEQFF
TGTGCCACCAGTGATGAGCCGGGAAGCCACAATGAGCAGTTCTTC
>TRBJ2-3|-|-|TRBV29-1
CSVEVLESADTQYF
TGCAGCGTTGAAGTACTAGAGAGCGCAGATACGCAGTATTTT
>TRBJ2-7|TRBD1|-|TRBV27
CASKRPGGHEQYF
TGTGCCAGCAAAAGACCAGGGGGCCACGAGCAGTACTTC
>TRBJ1-6|TRBD1|-|TRBV3-1/TRBV3-2
CASSPGHRGNSPLHF
TGTGCCAGCAGCCCGGGCCACAGGGGGAACTCACCCCTCCACTTT
>TRBJ1-5|TRBD1|-|TRBV2
CASSDDRGGNQPQHF
TGTGCCAGCAGCGACGACAGGGGTGGCAATCAGCCCCAGCATTTT
>TRBJ2-3|TRBD2|-|TRBV7-6
CASSRAQRDPLGQYF
TGTGCCAGCAGCAGAGCCCAGCGGGACCCCCTAGGACAGTATTTT
>TRBJ2-7|-|-|TRBV6-5
CASRRDGAGNYEQYF
TGTGCCAGCAGACGGGACGGCGCGGGGAATTACGAGCAGTACTTC
>TRBJ1-2|-|-|TRBV7-9
CASSFGSTGHGYTF
TGTGCCAGCAGCTTCGGGTCTACAGGCCATGGCTACACCTTC
>TRBJ2-1|TRBD1|-|TRBV5-1
CASSSRQRTGGNEQFF
TGCGCCAGCAGCTCCCGCCAGCGGACAGGGGGTAATGAGCAGTTCTTC
>TRBJ1-6|-|once|TRBV4-3
CASSYSYNSPLHF
TGCGCCAGTTCCTACTCCTATAATTCACCCCTCCACTTT